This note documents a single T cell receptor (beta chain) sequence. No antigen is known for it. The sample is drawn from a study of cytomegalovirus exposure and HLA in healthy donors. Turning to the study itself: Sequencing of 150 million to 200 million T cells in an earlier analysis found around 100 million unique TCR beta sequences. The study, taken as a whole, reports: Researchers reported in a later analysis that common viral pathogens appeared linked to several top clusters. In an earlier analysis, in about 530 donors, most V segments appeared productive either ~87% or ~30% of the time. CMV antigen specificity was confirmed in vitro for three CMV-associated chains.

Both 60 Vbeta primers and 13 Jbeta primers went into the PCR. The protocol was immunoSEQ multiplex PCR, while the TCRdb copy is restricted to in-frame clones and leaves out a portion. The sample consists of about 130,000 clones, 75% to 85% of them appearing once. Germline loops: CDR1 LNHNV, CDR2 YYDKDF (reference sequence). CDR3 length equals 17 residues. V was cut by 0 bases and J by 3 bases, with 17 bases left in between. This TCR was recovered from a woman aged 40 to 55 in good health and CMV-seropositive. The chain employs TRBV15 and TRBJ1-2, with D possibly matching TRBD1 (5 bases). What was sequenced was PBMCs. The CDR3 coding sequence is TGTGCCACCAGCAGAGATCGAAACGAAAGGGGTGACTATGGCTACACCTTC. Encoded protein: CATSRDRNERGDYGYTF.